Below, 18 T cell receptor beta chains from the same sample are listed, as sequenced in a study of cytomegalovirus exposure and HLA in healthy donors. It was with 60 Vbeta and 13 Jbeta primers that the PCR ran. Sequencing was performed with immunoSEQ multiplex PCR; in TCRdb, only in-frame clones are kept and a portion is missing. Among 100,000 to 150,000 clones listed, approximately 80% were seen once. Source material: PBMCs. These receptors originate from a woman between 40 and 50 years old in good health and CMV-seropositive.

This clone occurred a few times. V is TRBV7-9 and J is TRBJ1-3; the match to TRBD1 covers 9 bases. The germline gives CDR1 SEHNR, CDR2 FQNEAQ (reference sequence). This CDR3 is built from 15 residues. The V and J ends lost 5 bases and 3 bases, in that order; junction bases with no gene match: 5. The CDR3 spells CASSPGQGHGNTIYF. In DNA form, the CDR3 reads TGTGCCAGCAGCCCAGGACAGGGGCATGGAAACACCATATATTTT. Filled out from reference TRBV7-9 and TRBJ1-3, the complete variable domain reads DTGVSQNPRHKITKRGQNVTFRCDPISEHNRLYWYRQTLGQGPEFLTYFQNEAQLEKSRLLSDRFSAERPKGSFSTLEIQRTEQGDSAMYLCASSPGQGHGNTIYFGEGSWLTVV.

The J gene is TRBJ2-7, the V gene TRBV6-5; 9 positions agree with TRBD2. Germline V gives CDR1 MNHEY, CDR2 SVGAGI. The CDR3 covers 15 residues. V lost 4 bases and J lost 6; bases outside the gene matches: 10. The CDR3: CASSSSGGRGSEQYF. The CDR3 nucleotides are TGTGCCAGCAGTTCCTCAGGCGGGAGGGGATCCGAGCAGTACTTC.

This chain links TRBV5-1 with TRBJ2-1; 8 bases are a match to TRBD1. The V gene's germline CDR1 is SGHRS and CDR2 YFSETQ. V gave up 4 bases and J gave up 5 bases; unmatched junction bases: 8. The CDR3 contains 15 residues. CDR3 in amino acids: CASSRSGQGNNEQFF. Here the CDR3 DNA reads TGCGCCAGCAGCCGTTCCGGACAGGGAAACAATGAGCAGTTCTTC.

This sequence joins TRBV5-6 and TRBJ2-1, with 7 positions matching TRBD2. The V segment lost 0 bases and the J segment 8 bases; nucleotides outside the gene matches: 8. Germline V gene lookup returns CDR1 SGHDT and CDR2 YYEEEE. The CDR3 has 15 amino acids. The CDR3 here is CASSLEGTKKDEQFF. The DNA for the CDR3 is TGTGCCAGCAGCTTGGAGGGGACTAAAAAAGATGAGCAGTTCTTC. The whole variable domain, remainder taken from reference TRBV5-6 and TRBJ2-1, is DAGVTQSPTHLIKTRGQQVTLRCSPKSGHDTVSWYQQALGQGPQFIFQYYEEEERQRGNFPDRFSGHQFPNYSSELNVNALLLGDSALYLCASSLEGTKKDEQFFGPGTRLTVL.

The rearrangement uses TRBV5-4 and TRBJ2-1; weak D call: TRBD2 (5 bases). Between the trimmed V and J ends, which lost 3 bases and 7 bases, there was a span of 14 bases. Germline CDR1 is SGHNT and CDR2 is YYREEE (reference sequence). The CDR3 extends over 14 amino acids. The CDR3 DNA follows: TGTGCCAGCAGCTCCACGGTTGGAGGAAATGAGCAGTTCTTC. Translating gives CASSSTVGGNEQFF.

The chain has TRBV18 and TRBJ2-7, with D tentatively TRBD1 (6 bases). The germline CDR1 and CDR2 sequences are KGHSH and LQKENI. The CDR3 runs to 12 residues. Trimming stripped 8 bases from V and 5 bases from J, with 13 bases between. CDR3 DNA sequence: TGTGCCAGCCGATACCGACAGGACGAGCAGTACTTC. Translated: CASRYRQDEQYF. Full variable domain (rest looked up from reference TRBV18 and TRBJ2-7): NAGVMQNPRHLVRRRGQEARLRCSPMKGHSHVYWYRQLPEEGLKFMVYLQKENIIDESGMPKERFSAEFPKEGPSILRIQQVVRGDSAAYFCASRYRQDEQYFGPGTRLTVT.

The chain employs TRBV4-1 and TRBJ1-5; unclear D gene. The CDR3 is 15 amino acids. The V and J ends lost 0 bases and 7 bases respectively, with 13 bases between them. Germline V gene data show CDR1 as MGHRA and CDR2 as YSYEKL. CDR3 DNA sequence: TGCGCCAGCAGCCAAGATCGGGGATTAGGCCAGCCCCAGCATTTT. Encoded protein: CASSQDRGLGQPQHF.

V and J are TRBV9 and TRBJ2-5; no clear D. Germline V CDR1 and CDR2: SGDLS, YYNGEE. The CDR3 is made up of 15 amino acids. Trimming took off 4 bases at V and 5 bases at J, with 18 bases between the two ends. This CDR3 is CASSKEAVPLETQYF. The CDR3 region has the DNA TGTGCCAGCAGCAAAGAGGCAGTTCCCCTGGAGACCCAGTACTTC.

The chain recombines TRBV6-1 with TRBJ1-1; D gene unclear. The CDR3 runs to 14 residues. V lost 3 bases and J 5 bases, leaving 13 bases between the germline ends. The germline V gene encodes CDR1 MNHNS and CDR2 SASEGT. The DNA for the CDR3 is TGTGCCAGCAGTGAGGTAGCCCCTCGGACTGAAGCTTTCTTT. This sequence encodes CASSEVAPRTEAFF.

V and J are TRBV10-3 and TRBJ2-5, with TRBD2 as a possible D gene (6 bases). CDR1 ENHRY and CDR2 SYGVKD come from the germline V gene. There are 15 residues in the CDR3. The germline V and J ends were trimmed by 3 bases and 4 bases, with 15 bases remaining between them. The CDR3 loop is CAISDIGGDGETQYF. In DNA, the CDR3 is TGTGCCATCAGTGACATTGGAGGGGATGGAGAGACCCAGTACTTC.

As DNA, the CDR3 is TGTGCCAGCAGCCCCCGACAGGGGCTGGGCGAAAAACTGTTTTTT. This encodes CASSPRQGLGEKLFF. The chain joins TRBV9 to TRBJ1-4, with 8 bases aligning to TRBD1. Per the germline V gene, CDR1 is SGDLS and CDR2 is YYNGEE. With 4 bases clipped from V and 8 bases from J, the junction kept 10 bases outside the gene matches. The CDR3 is made up of 15 amino acids. Drawing the rest from reference TRBV9 and TRBJ1-4, the complete variable domain is DSGVTQTPKHLITATGQRVTLRCSPRSGDLSVYWYQQSLDQGLQFLIQYYNGEERAKGNILERFSAQQFPDLHSELNLSSLELGDSALYFCASSPRQGLGEKLFFGSGTQLSVL.

This clone was recorded once. The chain joins TRBV6-5 to TRBJ1-3; TRBD1 matches at 7 bases. The J segment lost 4 bases and the V segment lost 0 bases, leaving 3 bases of the junction unmatched. CDR3 length: 15 residues. Germline V gene sequence: CDR1 MNHEY, CDR2 SVGAGI. CDR3 amino acids: CASSYSTGSGNTIYF. CDR3 nucleotide sequence: TGTGCCAGCAGTTACTCGACAGGGTCAGGAAACACCATATATTTT.

J is TRBJ1-2 and V is TRBV5-1, with D unresolved. The CDR3 spans 13 residues. V was shortened by 4 bases and J by 8 bases, with 15 bases between the two germline ends. Germline CDR1 reads SGHRS; CDR2 reads YFSETQ. The CDR3 protein is CASSVESLEGYTF. The CDR3 DNA follows: TGCGCCAGCAGCGTGGAGAGCTTGGAGGGCTACACCTTC.

V is TRBV19 and J is TRBJ2-3; no clear D gene. The germline gives CDR1 LNHDA, CDR2 SQIVND (reference sequence). The CDR3 sequence is 14 residues long. V was shortened by 2 bases and J by 0 bases, with 6 bases between the two germline ends. CDR3 in DNA: TGTGCCAGTAGTATACTACTAAGCACAGATACGCAGTATTTT. Residues: CASSILLSTDTQYF.

This clone was seen a single time. The rearrangement uses TRBV11-2 and TRBJ2-1; 10 bases agree with TRBD2. Germline-derived CDR1 and CDR2 are SGHAT and FQNNGV. CDR3 length equals 14 residues. Unmatched junction bases numbered 0, after V lost 3 bases and J lost 4 bases. CDR3: CASSFSGRYNEQFF. The CDR3 DNA follows: TGTGCCAGCAGCTTTAGCGGGAGGTACAATGAGCAGTTCTTC.

This clone was counted a few times. The gene calls are TRBV7-3 and TRBJ2-2; D gene uncertain. Per the germline V gene, CDR1 is SGHTA and CDR2 is FQGTGA. The V end was cut by 5 bases, the J end by 3 bases, with 7 bases between. This CDR3 contains 13 residues. CDR3 loop: CASSHSHTGELFF. The CDR3 region has the DNA TGTGCCAGCAGCCACTCGCACACCGGGGAGCTGTTTTTT.

This rearrangement joins TRBV7-9 to TRBJ1-3, with a possible D match to TRBD1 (5 bases). Germline V CDR1 and CDR2: SEHNR, FQNEAQ (reference sequence). V shed 4 bases and J shed 10 bases, with 20 bases lying between them. This CDR3 contains 15 residues. The CDR3: CASSSGTLGVGTIYF. The CDR3 DNA follows: TGTGCCAGCAGCTCCGGGACTCTTGGGGTAGGGACCATATATTTT. The whole variable domain, remainder taken from reference TRBV7-9 and TRBJ1-3, is DTGVSQNPRHKITKRGQNVTFRCDPISEHNRLYWYRQTLGQGPEFLTYFQNEAQLEKSRLLSDRFSAERPKGSFSTLEIQRTEQGDSAMYLCASSSGTLGVGTIYFGEGSWLTVV.

This sequence joins TRBV6-1 and TRBJ2-1, with a weak D call TRBD2 (5 bases). The CDR3 sequence is 16 residues long. V was pared by 1 base and J by 9 bases, with 19 bases between. In germline, CDR1 is MNHNS, CDR2 SASEGT. The CDR3 DNA sequence: TGTGCCAGCAGTGAAGTGACGGGAATACCCTGGAGTGAGCAGTTCTTC. Translating gives CASSEVTGIPWSEQFF.